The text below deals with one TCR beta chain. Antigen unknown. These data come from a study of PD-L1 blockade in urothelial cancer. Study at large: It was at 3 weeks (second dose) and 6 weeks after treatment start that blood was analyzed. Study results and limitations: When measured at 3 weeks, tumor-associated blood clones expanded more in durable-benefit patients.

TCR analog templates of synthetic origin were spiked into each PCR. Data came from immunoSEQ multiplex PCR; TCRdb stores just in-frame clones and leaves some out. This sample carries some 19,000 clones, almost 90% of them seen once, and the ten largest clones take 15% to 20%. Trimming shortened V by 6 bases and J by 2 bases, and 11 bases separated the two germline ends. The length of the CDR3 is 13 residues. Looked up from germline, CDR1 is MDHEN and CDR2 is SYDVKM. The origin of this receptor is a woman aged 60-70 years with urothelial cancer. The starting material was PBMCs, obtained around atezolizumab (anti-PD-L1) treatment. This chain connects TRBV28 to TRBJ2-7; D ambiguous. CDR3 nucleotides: TGTGCCAGCAGCCCCGCTACCGCCTACGAGCAGTACTTC. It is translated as CASSPATAYEQYF.